The 11 T cell receptor beta chains presented below share a single source sample, sequenced in a study of T cells in Graves' hyperthyroidism and ophthalmopathy. Using RNA transcripts as the source, TCR beta CDR3 regions were amplified. With the HTBI primer set, the TCR CDR3 went through a first round of RT-PCR. MiXCR, run by TCRdb on the multiplex PCR reads, gives a single entry per CDR3 protein. The repertoire holds about 610,000 distinct CDR3 sequences, 14% to 15% seen once, with 4% to 5.5% in the top ten. The material sequenced was blood. The origin of the receptors is a woman aged 40 to 50 with Graves' ophthalmopathy.

This clonotype occurred many times. The gene calls are TRBV11-1 and TRBJ1-3; the D gene is possibly TRBD1 (5 bases). The CDR3 has 16 residues. V was clipped by 3 bases and J by 1 base, with 13 bases between them. Germline lookup yields CDR1 SGHAT and CDR2 FQDESV (reference sequence). Here the CDR3 reads CASSFGSTVSGNTIYF. The CDR3 nucleotides are TGTGCCAGCAGCTTCGGGTCGACAGTGTCTGGAAACACCATATATTTT.

This clonotype has just a few counts. The V gene is TRBV7-9, the J gene TRBJ1-6; TRBD1 is a possible D gene (5 bases). The CDR3 totals 16 residues. The germline gives CDR1 SEHNR, CDR2 FQNEAQ (reference sequence). V dropped 5 bases and J dropped 0 bases, with 11 bases sitting between them. CDR3 region: CASSKTGSSYNSPLHF. The CDR3 region has the DNA TGTGCCAGCAGCAAAACAGGAAGCTCCTATAATTCACCCCTCCACTTT. The complete variable domain, with remaining parts taken from reference TRBV7-9 and TRBJ1-6, reads DTGVSQNPRHKITKRGQNVTFRCDPISEHNRLYWYRQTLGQGPEFLTYFQNEAQLEKSRLLSDRFSAERPKGSFSTLEIQRTEQGDSAMYLCASSKTGSSYNSPLHFGNGTRLTVT.

This clonotype was recorded many times. This rearrangement joins TRBV18 to TRBJ1-1; 8 bases agree with TRBD1. The CDR3 runs 12 residues. CDR1 and CDR2 from the germline V gene are KGHSH and LQKENI. The ends lost 5 bases at V and 4 bases at J; junction bases unmatched: 0. CDR3 DNA sequence: TGTGCCAGCTCAGACAGGGGCACTGAAGCTTTCTTT. It translates to CASSDRGTEAFF.

This clonotype was found many times. The chain joins TRBV27 to TRBJ2-5; 8 bases fit TRBD2. The CDR3 covers 17 residues. CDR1 is MNHEY, CDR2 SMNVEV, per germline (reference sequence). Trimming cost V 0 bases and J 3 bases; bases outside gene matches: 9. The chain's CDR3 is CASSLSQIKLAEETQYF. The CDR3 DNA is TGTGCCAGCAGTTTATCTCAAATAAAACTAGCGGAAGAGACCCAGTACTTC.

The chain couples TRBV5-1 to TRBJ2-7; 8 bases are a match to TRBD2. V lost 1 base, J lost 1 base, and 4 bases stayed unmatched. Germline CDR1 SGHRS, CDR2 YFSETQ. CDR3 length: 15 residues. In DNA, the CDR3 is TGCGCCAGCAGCTTGATCGAGCGGGAGTCCTACGAGCAGTACTTC. Its protein is CASSLIERESYEQYF.

There are many counts of this clonotype. The rearrangement links TRBV7-9 to TRBJ2-7; TRBD1 agrees at 7 bases. The V gene's germline CDR1 is SEHNR and CDR2 FQNEAQ (reference sequence). CDR3 size: 14 residues. The V segment lost 2 bases and the J segment 5 bases; nucleotides outside the gene matches: 6. DNA for the CDR3: TGTGCCAGCAGCTTAAAGACAGGGTTGGACGAGCAGTACTTC. This codes for CASSLKTGLDEQYF.

Remarks on this clonotype: The junction does not match germline at one end; this may be a read error. The rearrangement uses TRBV20-1 and TRBJ1-2; tentative D call: TRBD1 (5 bases). Germline CDR1 DFQATT, CDR2 SNEGSKA (reference sequence). This CDR3 spans 12 amino acids. CDR3 sequence reads: CSARRQNYGYIF. CDR3 sequence (DNA): TGCAGTGCCCGGCGACAGAACTATGGCTACATCTTC.

In its sample, this clonotype was seen many times. The chain links TRBV7-2 to TRBJ2-7; unclear D gene. V was shortened by 1 base and J by 9 bases, with 16 bases between the two germline ends. Germline V lookup: CDR1 SGHTA, CDR2 FQGNSA. The CDR3 spans 14 residues. CDR3 sequence: CASSLERVSFGQYF. As DNA, the CDR3 is TGTGCCAGCAGCTTAGAACGCGTGTCGTTTGGGCAGTACTTC.

This clonotype was detected a few times. The chain employs TRBV15 and TRBJ2-7; D is uncertain. The CDR3 is made up of 16 amino acids. V was pared by 1 base and J by 2 bases, with 15 bases between. Germline assignment: CDR1 LNHNV and CDR2 YYDKDF (reference sequence). The CDR3 sequence is CATSRVAVLSAYEQYF. DNA for the CDR3: TGTGCCACCAGCAGAGTGGCCGTGCTTTCGGCCTACGAGCAGTACTTC.

Many counts were recorded for this clonotype. The chain joins TRBV27 to TRBJ2-5; 9 bases align to TRBD1. This CDR3 region has 15 residues. Losses at the gene ends were 6 bases for V and 2 bases for J; bases not matched to a gene: 7. Germline V gives CDR1 MNHEY, CDR2 SMNVEV (reference sequence). The CDR3 nucleotides are TGTGCCAGCAGATGGACAGGGGATGGACAAGAGACCCAGTACTTC. Amino acid sequence: CASRWTGDGQETQYF.

This clonotype occurred many times. The V and J genes are TRBV6-1 and TRBJ2-3; 9 nucleotides agree with TRBD1. J gave up 5 bases and V 8 bases, and 8 bases lay outside the gene matches. This CDR3 is 14 amino acids long. Germline loops: CDR1 MNHNS, CDR2 SASEGT. The CDR3 DNA reads TGTGCCAGCGGACCGGGACAGGGATTAGATACGCAGTATTTT. This codes for CASGPGQGLDTQYF.